These 31 T cell receptor beta chains share one sample of origin, sequenced in a study of T cell responses to AZD1222 COVID-19 vaccine. Sequencing was performed with immunoSEQ multiplex PCR; in TCRdb, only in-frame clones are kept and a portion is missing. The data show some 100,000 clones, approximately 88% seen once. The source was peripheral blood, collected on day 0 of AZD1222 vaccination. The receptors derive from an adult in good health.

The chain carries TRBV4-1 and TRBJ1-2, with D possibly TRBD1 on 6 matching bases. The length of the CDR3 is 13 residues. The germline V and J ends were trimmed by 1 base and 8 bases, with 11 bases remaining between them. CDR1 and CDR2 from the germline V gene are MGHRA and YSYEKL. The CDR3 is CASSQGGARGYTF. Written as DNA, the CDR3 is TGCGCCAGCAGCCAAGGGGGGGCGCGAGGCTACACCTTC.

The rearrangement joins TRBV10-3 to TRBJ2-1, with D unresolved. With 0 bases removed from V and 10 bases from J, the gap between germline ends came to 7 bases. In germline, CDR1 is ENHRY, CDR2 SYGVKD. There are 12 residues in the CDR3. The DNA of the CDR3 is TGTGCCATCAGTGAGTCGGGTCAGGAGCAGTTCTTC. This gives the protein CAISESGQEQFF.

The chain is built from TRBV19 and TRBJ2-1; no clear D gene. The CDR3 contains 11 residues. Trimming pared 8 bases from V and 9 bases from J, leaving 11 bases between. CDR1 LNHDA and CDR2 SQIVND come from the germline V gene (reference sequence). The CDR3 sequence: CASSGVGEQFF. The CDR3 region has the DNA TGTGCCAGTTCGGGCGTGGGTGAGCAGTTCTTC.

This clone was picked up a small number of times. The genes are TRBV6-6 and TRBJ1-2; 7 positions match TRBD1. The ends lost 8 bases at V and 1 base at J; junction bases unmatched: 4. Germline loops: CDR1 MNHNY, CDR2 SVGAGI (reference sequence). The CDR3 totals 13 residues. The CDR3 DNA sequence: TGTGCCAGCGACAGGGCGCATAACTATGGCTACACCTTC. The encoded protein is CASDRAHNYGYTF.

This chain connects TRBV6-6 to TRBJ1-2; 7 bases agree with TRBD1. V was clipped by 6 bases and J by 6 bases; unmatched bases: 16. The CDR3 is 16 residues long. Germline V lookup: CDR1 MNHNY, CDR2 SVGAGI (reference sequence). CDR3 protein: CASRRTPAQGLDGYTF. CDR3 DNA sequence: TGTGCCAGCAGACGAACCCCGGCACAGGGGTTGGATGGCTACACCTTC.

The chain has TRBV2 and TRBJ1-1; D call uncertain. The CDR3 has 14 amino acids. The ends were cut back, 5 bases at V and 0 bases at J, with 10 bases in the middle. The germline CDR1 and CDR2 sequences are SNHLY and FYNNEI. The CDR3 loop is CASSIPTMNTEAFF. In DNA form, the CDR3 reads TGTGCCAGCAGTATCCCGACTATGAACACTGAAGCTTTCTTT.

The J gene is TRBJ1-1, the V gene TRBV27; perhaps TRBD1 as D (6 bases). This CDR3 comprises 15 residues. Trimming cost V 2 bases and J 4 bases, with 14 bases left between them. CDR1 and CDR2 (germline): MNHEY, SMNVEV (reference sequence). The CDR3 DNA is TGTGCCAGCAGTTTAGGAACAGGGCTGAGCACTGAAGCTTTCTTT. As protein: CASSLGTGLSTEAFF.

This sequence joins TRBV5-6 and TRBJ2-3; TRBD2 matches at 13 bases. The ends lost 1 base at V and 4 bases at J; junction bases unmatched: 9. In germline, CDR1 is SGHDT, CDR2 YYEEEE. CDR3 length equals 18 residues. CDR3 sequence (DNA): TGTGCCAGCAGCTTGACTAGCGGGGGGGCCCGAGTCGCAGATACGCAGTATTTT. Protein sequence: CASSLTSGGARVADTQYF.

This chain joins TRBV18 and TRBJ1-1, with D possibly TRBD1 on 6 matching bases. Trimming removed 3 bases from V and 3 bases from J, with 20 bases in between. CDR1 and CDR2 (germline): KGHSH, LQKENI. The CDR3 has 17 residues. In DNA form, the CDR3 reads TGTGCCAGCTCACCCTTCTTTTCCATACAGGGAGACACTGAAGCTTTCTTT. It yields the protein CASSPFFSIQGDTEAFF. The full variable domain, in which reference TRBV18 and TRBJ1-1 provide the parts outside the CDR3, is NAGVMQNPRHLVRRRGQEARLRCSPMKGHSHVYWYRQLPEEGLKFMVYLQKENIIDESGMPKERFSAEFPKEGPSILRIQQVVRGDSAAYFCASSPFFSIQGDTEAFFGQGTRLTVV.

The V call is TRBV2, the J call TRBJ1-2, with 8 bases matching TRBD1. V shed 7 bases and J 4 bases; nucleotides not matched to a gene: 8. This CDR3 has 14 residues. CDR1 is SNHLY and CDR2 is FYNNEI in the germline V gene. The CDR3 nucleotides are TGTGCCAGCACCAGGACAGGGACCAGCTATGGCTACACCTTC. The encoded protein is CASTRTGTSYGYTF. Supplemented by reference TRBV2 and TRBJ1-2, the full variable domain reads EPEVTQTPSHQVTQMGQEVILRCVPISNHLYFYWYRQILGQKVEFLVSFYNNEISEKSEIFDDQFSVERPDGSNFTLKIRSTKLEDSAMYFCASTRTGTSYGYTFGSGTRLTVV.

The chain carries TRBV5-4 and TRBJ1-1, with 7 bases that match TRBD1. Germline V CDR1 and CDR2: SGHNT, YYREEE (reference sequence). V was pared by 1 base and J by 2 bases, with 5 bases of the junction left unmatched. The length of the CDR3 is 15 residues. This CDR3 reads CASSLLTGSNTEAFF. The CDR3 DNA follows: TGTGCCAGCAGCTTGTTGACAGGGTCAAACACTGAAGCTTTCTTT.

The chain joins TRBV18 to TRBJ1-5, with D hard to call. Trimming cost V 2 bases and J 4 bases, with 6 bases left between them. The CDR3 has 13 residues. In germline, CDR1 is KGHSH, CDR2 LQKENI. Here the CDR3 reads CASSPWGNQPQHF. Written as DNA, the CDR3 is TGTGCCAGCTCACCATGGGGAAATCAGCCCCAGCATTTT.

CDR3 region: CSAIFNEQYF. CDR3 DNA: TGCAGTGCTATTTTTAACGAGCAGTACTTC. V usage is TRBV20-1 and J usage is TRBJ2-7; D unclear. CDR3 length: 10 residues. CDR1 and CDR2 (germline): DFQATT, SNEGSKA (reference sequence). V was clipped by 4 bases and J by 5 bases, with 6 bases between them.

The chain couples TRBV24-1 to TRBJ2-3; 11 bases map to TRBD2. J was trimmed by 0 bases and V by 6 bases; bases with no gene match: 1. The CDR3 runs to 15 residues. Looked up from germline, CDR1 is KGHDR and CDR2 is SFDVKD. The CDR3 is CATSRTSGSTDTQYF. In DNA form, the CDR3 reads TGTGCCACCAGTCGGACTAGCGGGAGCACAGATACGCAGTATTTT.

The chain links TRBV6-5 to TRBJ2-5, with TRBD1 matching over 9 bases. Germline V CDR1 and CDR2: MNHEY, SVGAGI. This CDR3 has 15 residues. V lost 3 bases, J lost 4 bases, and 6 bases stayed unmatched. The CDR3 loop reads CASSYLGQGRETQYF. The DNA for the CDR3 is TGTGCCAGCAGTTATTTGGGACAGGGACGAGAGACCCAGTACTTC.

V is TRBV6-2 or TRBV6-3 and J is TRBJ2-3, with TRBD2 matching over 8 bases. With V trimmed by 3 bases and J by 1 base, 6 bases remained unmatched. CDR3 size: 16 residues. Per germline, CDR1 MNHEY and CDR2 SVGEGT. CDR3 sequence: CASSYQREIRTDTQYF. CDR3 nucleotide sequence: TGTGCCAGCAGTTATCAGCGGGAGATCCGCACAGATACGCAGTATTTT.

The chain has TRBV13 and TRBJ2-1; perhaps TRBD2 as D (5 bases). Germline assignment: CDR1 PRHDT and CDR2 FYEKMQ (reference sequence). The V end lost 0 bases, the J end lost 9 bases, and 6 bases lay between the germline ends. This CDR3 is built from 12 residues. CDR3 DNA sequence: TGTGCCAGCAGCTTAGGACGGGGTGAGCAGTTCTTC. Encoded protein: CASSLGRGEQFF.

This sequence joins TRBV25-1 and TRBJ1-2, with a possible D match to TRBD1 (6 bases). The CDR3 sequence is 14 residues long. Germline CDR1 and CDR2: MGHDK and SYGVNS. V was pared by 4 bases and J by 4 bases, with 13 bases between. This CDR3 is CASSGQARSYGYTF. The DNA for the CDR3 is TGTGCCAGCAGTGGACAGGCCAGGAGCTATGGCTACACCTTC.

The chain uses TRBV19 and TRBJ2-3; TRBD2 agrees at 12 bases. The J segment lost 4 bases and the V segment lost 6 bases, leaving 5 bases of the junction unmatched. The V gene's germline CDR1 is LNHDA and CDR2 SQIVND (reference sequence). CDR3 length: 15 amino acids. The CDR3 coding sequence is TGTGCCAGTAGCAGACTAGCGGGAGAATCAGATACGCAGTATTTT. Translation gives CASSRLAGESDTQYF. Combining the CDR3 with reference TRBV19 and TRBJ2-3 gives the whole variable domain DGGITQSPKYLFRKEGQNVTLSCEQNLNHDAMYWYRQDPGQGLRLIYYSQIVNDFQKGDIAEGYSVSREKKESFPLTVTSAQKNPTAFYLCASSRLAGESDTQYFGPGTRLTVL.

This clone is judged medium-sized. J is TRBJ2-3 and V is TRBV27; D remains ambiguous. The length of the CDR3 is 13 residues. Between the trimmed V and J ends, which lost 5 bases and 10 bases, there was a span of 16 bases. Germline loops: CDR1 MNHEY, CDR2 SMNVEV (reference sequence). As DNA, the CDR3 is TGTGCCAGCAGTACCCGACCCCCGACGTCGCAGTATTTT. Its translation: CASSTRPPTSQYF.

The chain employs TRBV3-1 (or the pseudogene TRBV3-2) and TRBJ2-2, with D possibly TRBD2 on 6 matching bases. Germline V gene data show CDR1 as LGHDT and CDR2 as YNNKEL (reference sequence). The CDR3 covers 18 residues. V was cut by 0 bases and J by 0 bases, with 14 bases left in between. The CDR3 sequence: CASSQDYGGMTNTGELFF. The CDR3 DNA is TGTGCCAGCAGCCAAGATTATGGGGGGATGACGAACACCGGGGAGCTGTTTTTT.

The genes are TRBV3-1 (or the pseudogene TRBV3-2) and TRBJ1-2; 8 nucleotides line up with TRBD1. The V gene end was trimmed by 3 bases and the J gene end by 6 bases; junction bases not matched to a gene: 9. Germline V gives CDR1 LGHDT, CDR2 YNNKEL (reference sequence). This CDR3 comprises 15 residues. CDR3 sequence (DNA): TGTGCCAGCAGCCAGGGGGGACAGGCTTTGCATGGCTACACCTTC. Its translation: CASSQGGQALHGYTF.

The chain combines TRBV13 with TRBJ2-7; 7 bases match TRBD2. Germline V CDR1 and CDR2: PRHDT, FYEKMQ (reference sequence). The J segment lost 2 bases and the V segment lost 6 bases, leaving 10 bases of the junction unmatched. CDR3 length equals 15 residues. The CDR3: CASSFTGGGAYEQYF. The CDR3, as DNA: TGTGCCAGCAGTTTTACGGGAGGCGGGGCCTACGAGCAGTACTTC.

The chain couples TRBV6-5 to TRBJ2-7, with TRBD1 matching 7 bases. Per germline, CDR1 MNHEY and CDR2 SVGAGI. J gave up 2 bases and V 0 bases, and 1 base lay outside the gene matches. The CDR3 has 14 residues. CDR3 sequence (DNA): TGTGCCAGCAGTTACTCAGGGACAGCCTACGAGCAGTACTTC. As protein: CASSYSGTAYEQYF.

The chain's CDR3 is CASSLELDRGYGYTF. Written as DNA, the CDR3 is TGTGCCAGCAGCTTAGAGCTAGACCGGGGTTATGGCTACACCTTC. The rearrangement uses TRBV7-2 and TRBJ1-2; D is unresolved. This CDR3 has 15 residues. The germline V and J ends were trimmed by 1 base and 5 bases, with 14 bases remaining between them. CDR1 SGHTA and CDR2 FQGNSA come from the germline V gene.

The chain links TRBV19 to TRBJ2-7, with D tentatively TRBD1 (6 bases). The CDR3 extends over 16 amino acids. V lost 6 bases to trimming and J lost 3 bases, with 21 bases between them. From germline, CDR1 is LNHDA and CDR2 SQIVND (reference sequence). This chain's CDR3 is CASSKDPGVGLYEQYF. Here the CDR3 DNA reads TGTGCCAGTAGCAAAGACCCAGGGGTAGGACTCTACGAGCAGTACTTC.

The chain recombines TRBV7-8 with TRBJ2-1; TRBD1 might be the D (5 bases). Germline CDR1 and CDR2: SGHVS and FQNEAQ. Trimming shortened V by 5 bases and J by 9 bases, and 14 bases separated the two germline ends. The CDR3 length is 13 residues. CDR3 amino acids: CASSAIGEGEQFF. The CDR3 DNA reads TGTGCCAGCAGCGCTATAGGGGAAGGTGAGCAGTTCTTC.

The V gene is TRBV3-1 (or the pseudogene TRBV3-2), the J gene TRBJ1-3; 8 nucleotides agree with TRBD1. Germline CDR1 and CDR2: LGHDT and YNNKEL (reference sequence). J gave up 1 base and V 4 bases, and 12 bases lay outside the gene matches. The CDR3 sequence is 18 residues long. The CDR3 DNA reads TGTGCCAGCAGCCCCATACCTGGACAGGGTCCGTCTGGAAACACCATATATTTT. Amino acids: CASSPIPGQGPSGNTIYF.

As regards this clone: Other DNA sequences from this sample encode an identical CDR3 as well. This sequence joins TRBV5-1 and TRBJ2-3; D may be TRBD2 (7 bases). CDR1 and CDR2 from the germline V gene are SGHRS and YFSETQ. The length of the CDR3 is 14 residues. V lost 4 bases and J lost 0, with 9 bases in between. CDR3 bases: TGCGCCAGCAGCCGGGGGGCAAGCACAGATACGCAGTATTTT. Amino acid sequence: CASSRGASTDTQYF. Variable domain in full (rest from reference TRBV5-1 and TRBJ2-3): KAGVTQTPRYLIKTRGQQVTLSCSPISGHRSVSWYQQTPGQGLQFLFEYFSETQRNKGNFPGRFSGRQFSNSRSEMNVSTLELGDSALYLCASSRGASTDTQYFGPGTRLTVL.

The CDR3 coding sequence is TGTGCCAGCAGCGGCGGGACACCCTCCTACAATGAGCAGTTCTTC. Its translation is CASSGGTPSYNEQFF. The chain joins TRBV9 to TRBJ2-1; either TRBD1 or TRBD2 may fit D (6 bases each). CDR1 is SGDLS, CDR2 YYNGEE, per germline. CDR3 length equals 15 residues. Trimming shortened V by 3 bases and J by 0 bases, and 10 bases separated the two germline ends. Drawing the rest from reference TRBV9 and TRBJ2-1, the complete variable domain is DSGVTQTPKHLITATGQRVTLRCSPRSGDLSVYWYQQSLDQGLQFLIQYYNGEERAKGNILERFSAQQFPDLHSELNLSSLELGDSALYFCASSGGTPSYNEQFFGPGTRLTVL.

The genes are TRBV6-2 or TRBV6-3 and TRBJ1-1; D gene uncertain. The CDR3 length is 14 residues. V lost 2 bases and J lost 0, with 7 bases in between. CDR1 is MNHEY and CDR2 is SVGEGT in the germline V gene. The CDR3 spells CASSYGGMNTEAFF. The CDR3 nucleotides read TGTGCCAGCAGTTACGGCGGTATGAACACTGAAGCTTTCTTT.